A single sample gave rise to the 6 T cell receptor beta chains below, sequenced in a study of blood T cell repertoires in COVID-19. Profiling relied on immunoSEQ multiplex PCR, and the TCRdb table lists in-frame clones only, not all of them. This repertoire shows 200,000 to 250,000 clones, just over 85% found once; its top ten account for less than 5%. Sequencing was performed on PBMCs or T cells enriched from blood (not recorded which). The receptor set was obtained from a woman in her thirties or forties with acute COVID-19.

The chain has TRBV5-5 and TRBJ1-2; 7 nucleotides line up with TRBD1. Trimming cost V 0 bases and J 8 bases; bases outside gene matches: 4. Germline V gene data show CDR1 as SGHKS and CDR2 as YYEKEE (reference sequence). There are 13 residues in the CDR3. CDR3 sequence: CASSLGTGEGYTF. CDR3 nucleotides: TGTGCCAGCAGCTTGGGGACAGGCGAGGGCTACACCTTC.

The gene calls are TRBV28 and TRBJ2-3; 11 nucleotides line up with TRBD1. The CDR3 sequence is 15 residues long. Losses at the gene ends were 5 bases for V and 6 bases for J; bases not matched to a gene: 7. Per germline, CDR1 MDHEN and CDR2 SYDVKM. CDR3 amino acids: CASSPGTGGMDTQYF. In nucleotides, the CDR3 is TGTGCCAGCAGTCCCGGGACAGGGGGGATGGATACGCAGTATTTT.

This chain links TRBV5-1 with TRBJ2-2; perhaps TRBD1 as D (6 bases). Trimming took off 3 bases at V and 0 bases at J, with 9 bases between the two ends. Germline values: CDR1 SGHRS, CDR2 YFSETQ. The CDR3 covers 15 residues. CDR3 loop: CASSSQGPNTGELFF. The DNA of the CDR3 is TGCGCCAGCAGCTCGCAGGGGCCGAACACCGGGGAGCTGTTTTTT.

The chain is built from TRBV9 and TRBJ2-7; 11 positions match TRBD2. The germline V gene encodes CDR1 SGDLS and CDR2 YYNGEE. The CDR3 loop spans 17 amino acids. With V trimmed by 4 bases and J by 0 bases, 9 bases remained unmatched. The CDR3 loop is CASSTHTGTSGSYEQYF. The CDR3 DNA follows: TGTGCCAGCAGCACCCATACGGGGACTAGCGGCTCCTACGAGCAGTACTTC.

The V call is TRBV25-1, the J call TRBJ2-2; D is uncertain. The V end lost 5 bases, the J end lost 6 bases, and 16 bases lay between the germline ends. CDR1 is MGHDK and CDR2 is SYGVNS in the germline V gene. This CDR3 is 15 amino acids long. The CDR3 DNA reads as TGTGCCAGCAGTCCTCATCGGTCCCAAGCCGGGGAGCTGTTTTTT. Its protein is CASSPHRSQAGELFF.

In DNA form, the CDR3 reads TGTGCCAGCAGTCTCTCCTGGGGTAGCGGGAGGCTTGGCACCGGGGAGCTGTTTTTT. As protein: CASSLSWGSGRLGTGELFF. The rearrangement joins TRBV28 to TRBJ2-2, with 10 bases aligning to TRBD2. Germline CDR1 reads MDHEN; CDR2 reads SYDVKM. The CDR3 has 19 residues. V lost 5 bases, J lost 4 bases, and 16 bases stayed unmatched.